Given below is one TCR beta chain in context. This sample is part of a study of control samples from healthy donors and cancer patients. V lost 2 bases, J lost 4 bases, and 11 bases lay in between. This CDR3 has 15 amino acids. Germline V gene sequence: CDR1 MNHEY, CDR2 SMNVEV (reference sequence). Using immunoSEQ multiplex PCR, the repertoire was profiled, and TCRdb retains in-frame clones only, with some absent. The repertoire includes under 85,000 clones, over 85% of them detected once, and around 1.3% sits in the top ten. The receptor comes from a woman in her forties with lung cancer. Sequencing was carried out using PBMCs. This chain uses TRBV27 with TRBJ2-2; D possibly corresponds to TRBD1 (5 bases). DNA for the CDR3: TGTGCCAGCAGTTTAGGGGCGGCGAGCACCGGGGAGCTGTTTTTT. It specifies CASSLGAASTGELFF.